The 23 T cell receptor beta chains given below trace back to one sample, sequenced in a study of shared clonotypes between healthy human individuals. Data came from immunoSEQ multiplex PCR; TCRdb stores just in-frame clones and leaves some out. The sample has approximately 640,000 clones, around 90% seen once; the top ten hold 34%. Source material: memory CD8+ T cells from PBMCs. Described subset: CD45RO+ cells pooled with CCR7-negative TemRA cells. These receptors came from a young man in good health. Some clones in this sample may be carry-over from other donors' samples.

V usage is TRBV28 and J usage is TRBJ2-1; TRBD1 agrees at 8 bases. Germline-derived CDR1 and CDR2 are MDHEN and SYDVKM. The CDR3 runs to 15 residues. V lost 4 bases to trimming and J lost 6 bases; unmatched junction nucleotides: 8. The CDR3 region is CASSSTGAGGNEQFF. The CDR3 DNA reads as TGTGCCAGCAGTTCGACAGGGGCAGGTGGCAATGAGCAGTTCTTC.

The J gene is TRBJ2-7, the V gene TRBV27; D is unresolved. Germline assignment: CDR1 MNHEY and CDR2 SMNVEV (reference sequence). The CDR3 covers 13 residues. Deletions cut 3 bases from V and 2 bases from J, with 8 bases between. The CDR3 DNA follows: TGTGCCAGCAGTTTTAGCAGCGCCTACGAGCAGTACTTC. Encoded protein: CASSFSSAYEQYF.

This chain joins TRBV13 and TRBJ2-4; D possibly corresponds to TRBD2 (6 bases). There are 16 residues in the CDR3. The V end lost 5 bases, the J end lost 0 bases, and 14 bases lay between the germline ends. The germline gives CDR1 PRHDT, CDR2 FYEKMQ (reference sequence). In DNA, the CDR3 is TGTGCCAGCAGCGCCCCCGGGGGACTAGCCAAAAACATTCAGTACTTC. Residues: CASSAPGGLAKNIQYF.

V gene TRBV4-1 combines with J gene TRBJ1-1, with TRBD1 as a possible D gene (5 bases). Trimming took 4 bases from V and 1 from J, leaving 16 bases between them. The CDR3 totals 16 residues. The V gene's germline CDR1 is MGHRA and CDR2 YSYEKL. The CDR3 sequence: CASSPGRGRSNTEAFF. In DNA form, the CDR3 reads TGCGCCAGCAGCCCAGGGAGGGGCCGTTCGAACACTGAAGCTTTCTTT.

The J gene is TRBJ2-1, the V gene TRBV7-9; D is ambiguous. The germline V gene encodes CDR1 SEHNR and CDR2 FQNEAQ (reference sequence). The V end was cut by 4 bases, the J end by 0 bases, with 4 bases between. This CDR3 is built from 13 residues. CDR3 amino acids: CASSSGSYNEQFF. Written as DNA, the CDR3 is TGTGCCAGCAGCTCGGGCTCCTACAATGAGCAGTTCTTC. The whole variable domain, remainder taken from reference TRBV7-9 and TRBJ2-1, is DTGVSQNPRHKITKRGQNVTFRCDPISEHNRLYWYRQTLGQGPEFLTYFQNEAQLEKSRLLSDRFSAERPKGSFSTLEIQRTEQGDSAMYLCASSSGSYNEQFFGPGTRLTVL.

Here the CDR3 reads CASSLAGRPGSPQHF. The CDR3 nucleotides are TGTGCCAGCAGCTTAGCGGGCCGTCCGGGTTCGCCCCAGCATTTT. V gene TRBV13 combines with J gene TRBJ1-5; no reliable D call. V was trimmed by 1 base and J by 9 bases, leaving 16 bases between them. CDR3 length equals 15 residues. Looked up from germline, CDR1 is PRHDT and CDR2 is FYEKMQ (reference sequence).

As to this clone: At the DNA level, this CDR3 is encoded by other sequences in the same sample as well. The chain is built from TRBV29-1 and TRBJ2-7; 7 bases fit TRBD1. The V segment lost 4 bases and the J segment 3 bases; nucleotides outside the gene matches: 3. From germline, CDR1 is SQVTM and CDR2 ANQGSEA. CDR3 length: 12 amino acids. Here the CDR3 reads CSVGDRVYEQYF. The CDR3 DNA is TGCAGCGTTGGAGACAGGGTCTACGAGCAGTACTTC.

The chain has TRBV15 and TRBJ2-3, with D maybe TRBD2 (6 bases). This CDR3 is built from 16 residues. Looked up from germline, CDR1 is LNHNV and CDR2 is YYDKDF (reference sequence). V lost 1 base and J 4 bases, leaving 15 bases between the germline ends. The CDR3, as DNA: TGTGCCACCAGCAGAGCCCTGACTAGGGCGGCAGATACGCAGTATTTT. Translated: CATSRALTRAADTQYF.

The J gene is TRBJ2-7, the V gene TRBV5-1, with D maybe TRBD2 (5 bases). The CDR3 totals 13 residues. Trimming cost V 4 bases and J 2 bases, with 10 bases left between them. Germline CDR1 reads SGHRS; CDR2 reads YFSETQ. DNA of the CDR3: TGCGCCAGCAGCCCCCCCGGGGCCTACGAGCAGTACTTC. Its protein product is CASSPPGAYEQYF.

This sequence joins TRBV30 and TRBJ2-7; no clear D gene. Per germline, CDR1 GTSNPN and CDR2 SVGIG (reference sequence). The CDR3 spans 12 residues. The germline V and J ends were trimmed by 0 bases and 5 bases, with 8 bases remaining between them. The CDR3 here is CAWSVGSHEQYF. DNA of the CDR3: TGTGCCTGGAGTGTCGGTTCGCACGAGCAGTACTTC.

V gene TRBV6-1 combines with J gene TRBJ1-3, with D uncertain. This CDR3 is 14 amino acids long. V gave up 3 bases and J gave up 3 bases, with 9 bases separating them. Germline CDR1 reads MNHNS; CDR2 reads SASEGT. CDR3 loop: CASSDPRGGNTIYF. Written as DNA, the CDR3 is TGTGCCAGCAGTGACCCGAGAGGTGGAAACACCATATATTTT.

The rearrangement links TRBV7-9 to TRBJ2-3, with 7 positions matching TRBD1. V lost 5 bases to trimming and J lost 1 base; unmatched junction nucleotides: 12. The CDR3 length is 17 residues. Germline loops: CDR1 SEHNR, CDR2 FQNEAQ (reference sequence). The CDR3 spells CASSPREWTGGTDTQYF. The CDR3 coding sequence is TGTGCCAGCAGCCCTAGGGAGTGGACAGGTGGCACAGATACGCAGTATTTT.

The chain recombines TRBV7-8 with TRBJ1-5; weak D call: TRBD1 (5 bases). Trimming removed 5 bases at V and 2 bases at J, with 19 bases between. The CDR3 totals 17 residues. Germline assignment: CDR1 SGHVS and CDR2 FQNEAQ. Here the CDR3 reads CASSPGPGMGGNQPQHF. CDR3 DNA: TGTGCCAGCAGCCCGGGACCAGGAATGGGTGGCAATCAGCCCCAGCATTTT.

This sequence joins TRBV27 and TRBJ2-7, with TRBD1 identical over 7 bases. Germline V gene lookup returns CDR1 MNHEY and CDR2 SMNVEV (reference sequence). V gave up 6 bases and J gave up 2 bases; unmatched junction bases: 10. The CDR3 is 15 amino acids. CDR3 sequence reads: CASRSNRGPTYEQYF. The CDR3 nucleotides are TGTGCCAGCAGATCAAACAGGGGACCCACCTACGAGCAGTACTTC.

This clone was counted many times. The rearrangement uses TRBV14 and TRBJ2-1; D might be TRBD1 or TRBD2, each matching 5 bases. From germline, CDR1 is SGHDN and CDR2 FVKESK. The CDR3 sequence is 12 residues long. With 1 base removed from V and 11 bases from J, the gap between germline ends came to 9 bases. The CDR3 sequence is CASSQVQGQQFF. CDR3 DNA sequence: TGTGCCAGCAGCCAAGTCCAGGGACAGCAGTTCTTC.

This chain uses TRBV30 with TRBJ2-2; D is unresolved. The germline V and J ends were trimmed by 0 bases and 6 bases, with 2 bases remaining between them. The CDR3 is 11 amino acids. In germline, CDR1 is GTSNPN, CDR2 SVGIG (reference sequence). As DNA, the CDR3 is TGTGCCTGGAGTGTACCCGGGGAGCTGTTTTTT. As protein: CAWSVPGELFF.

The V and J genes are TRBV2 and TRBJ2-5; D remains unclear. The J call may not be correct, given that the DNA end is closer to TRBJ2-7. Germline V gives CDR1 SNHLY, CDR2 FYNNEI. The CDR3 is 15 residues long. The CDR3 loop is CASSLGAISYDEQYF. CDR3 DNA: TGTGCCAGCAGTTTAGGAGCCATTTCCTACGACGAGCAGTACTTC.

V usage is TRBV6-1 and J usage is TRBJ2-1, with 7 positions matching TRBD2. CDR1 MNHNS and CDR2 SASEGT come from the germline V gene. V trimming: 1 base; J trimming: 5 bases; junction bases outside the gene matches: 5. This CDR3 contains 15 residues. This CDR3 is CASSEEGLSHNEQFF. CDR3 nucleotides: TGTGCCAGCAGTGAAGAGGGACTATCCCACAATGAGCAGTTCTTC.

This rearrangement joins TRBV6-5 to TRBJ2-7; D is tentatively TRBD1 or TRBD2 (5 bases each). Germline V gene sequence: CDR1 MNHEY, CDR2 SVGAGI. The CDR3 totals 13 residues. V was trimmed by 6 bases and J by 7 bases, leaving 16 bases between them. CDR3 bases: TGTGCCAGCAGGCTCCCCGGGACGCTGGAGCAGTACTTC. This gives the protein CASRLPGTLEQYF.

The chain has TRBV7-6 and TRBJ2-3, with TRBD1 matching over 7 bases. CDR3 length: 17 residues. With 5 bases clipped from V and 3 bases from J, the junction kept 14 bases outside the gene matches. Germline CDR1 SGHVS, CDR2 FNYEAQ. The CDR3 DNA sequence: TGTGCCAGCAGCACCCGGACAGGTCCTCATTCAACAGATACGCAGTATTTT. This codes for CASSTRTGPHSTDTQYF.

The chain couples TRBV7-9 to TRBJ2-5; 7 nucleotides agree with TRBD1. CDR1 and CDR2 from the germline V gene are SEHNR and FQNEAQ (reference sequence). After removal of 5 bases from V and 1 base from J, the junction contained 10 bases not matched to a gene. This CDR3 contains 16 residues. The CDR3 loop is CASSGRQGALQETQYF. The DNA of the CDR3 is TGTGCCAGCAGCGGGCGACAGGGAGCCCTCCAAGAGACCCAGTACTTC. Combining the CDR3 with reference TRBV7-9 and TRBJ2-5 gives the whole variable domain DTGVSQNPRHKITKRGQNVTFRCDPISEHNRLYWYRQTLGQGPEFLTYFQNEAQLEKSRLLSDRFSAERPKGSFSTLEIQRTEQGDSAMYLCASSGRQGALQETQYFGPGTRLLVL.

The V call is TRBV21-1, the J call TRBJ2-4; TRBD1 was called by the table and not checked on the DNA. TRBV21-1 is reported as a pseudogene. This CDR3 comprises 17 residues. CDR3 sequence: CASSTHRGRLDKNIQYF. DNA of the CDR3: TGTGCCAGCAGCACGCACAGGGGGCGTTTGGACAAAAACATTCAGTACTTC.

This chain uses TRBV13 with TRBJ1-4; D is unclear. The CDR3 contains 13 residues. The V gene lost 0 bases and the J gene lost 8 bases, with 7 bases spanning the gap. Germline CDR1 is PRHDT and CDR2 is FYEKMQ (reference sequence). The CDR3 DNA follows: TGTGCCAGCAGCTTAGGGGGGAAGGAAAAACTGTTTTTT. Translated: CASSLGGKEKLFF.